This T cell receptor beta chain was sequenced during a study of blood T cells in healthy people across ages (dated by TCRdb to 2015 to 2017). At the level of the whole study: In model experiments, roughly one uniquely barcoded TCR beta cDNA molecule per two T cells was captured by template switching. Age-related changes in TCR beta repertoire diversity were measured in the study by deep sequencing normalized with unique cDNA molecular identifiers. Donors were grouped into four age groups: young (average 16 years), middle-aged (39), aged (around 60) and long-lived (roughly 80). To avoid experimental bias, donors of different ages were randomly spread across the sequencing lanes. Using the same blood draw, the study looked at two additional independent replicas of 1 million unique cDNA reads for two donors, one aged 18 to 30 and the other aged 80 or older. Results and caveats for the whole study, not just this receptor: The long-lived group showed more naive CD4+ T cells, fewer expanded clones and increased TCR diversity than the aged group, suggesting age selection. As age increased, observed TCR beta diversity per million T cells dropped in a roughly linear way, and a significant reduction was already evident by age 40. A strong correlation was found between observed TCR beta diversity and the percentage of naive T cells measured by flow cytometry. Bulk unsorted PBMC profiling prevented conclusive comparison of naive and antigen-experienced compartments. Estimates of total diversity based on one million sequenced T cells were regarded as lower bounds and as underestimates. The CMV infection status of donors was not known, potentially confounding age-related changes in expanded clonotypes.

The germline V gene supplies CDR1 MDHEN and CDR2 SYDVKM. Reading from cysteine to phenylalanine, the CDR3 counts 14 amino acids. Solely the CDR3 DNA is kept, with 42 bases framed from the first base. Donors were under 40 systemically healthy Caucasian individuals from Russia aged roughly 6 to 95 years. Ten milliliters of peripheral blood were drawn from each donor into EDTA-treated Vacutainer tubes. PBMCs were isolated by Ficoll-Paque density-gradient centrifugation, with at least 7 million obtained per sample. Trizol reagent was used to extract total RNA from the PBMCs, yielding at least 6 micrograms per sample. Naive CD45RAhigh/CD27high T cell percentages were measured by flow cytometry on a PBMC aliquot from every donor. As concerns this clonotype: What this receptor recognizes is not known. At one end, the junction sequence differs from germline, possibly due to a read error.

The library was obtained by 5' RACE. Sequencing relied on an Illumina HiSeq 2500. A second PCR of 7 to 11 cycles was performed with a sample-barcoded 5' primer and a J-beta primer mix. A unique molecular identifier was introduced onto each TCR beta cDNA molecule by a template-switch 5' adaptor carrying 12 random nucleotides. Each sample yielded at least 2.5 million CDR3-containing paired-end reads. First-strand cDNA synthesis was performed from all RNA using the Mint cDNA synthesis kit, with priming by a TRBC-specific oligonucleotide. After uracil-DNA glycosylase treatment, a first 18-cycle PCR used universal primers M1SS and BC2_uni_R on all cDNA. On the study's bioinformatics: For normalization, 1 million high-quality reads were randomly selected from each sample, with every read carrying a distinct molecular identifier. Reads with shared molecular identifiers were discarded instead of being binned into consensus sequences. MiTCR, set to a Q25 quality threshold and the strictest error-elimination algorithm, was used for CDR3 identification, clonotype clustering and error correction. A nonparametric unseen species model using Euler transformation provided a lower-bound estimate of total TCR beta diversity. TCRdb passed the public sequencing reads through fastp at Q25 and MiXCR, retaining productive beta sequences. Rows with a matching CDR3 protein are joined into one entry that keeps the most common DNA and genes. The V and J calls follow TCRdb's processing rather than the paper's. In this sample the table shows hundreds of thousands of distinct CDR3 sequences, approximately 29% of which occur a single time. Of the sample, 15% to 17% falls within the top ten clones.

The rearranged chain carries TRBV28 and TRBJ2-1, with no D gene named confidently. This receptor was taken from a woman of 80 years or more in good health. Donor details come from another sample of the same person, matched by shared clones. The sequenced sample was blood. At the DNA level, the sequence is TGTGCCAGCAGTTTAAAGGGATCCTACAATGAGCAATACTTC. Translated, this gives CASSLKGSYNEQYF. The variable domain in full, with residues beyond the CDR3 obtained from the reference TRBV28 and TRBJ2-1 genes, is DVKVTQSSRYLVKRTGEKVFLECVQDMDHENMFWYRQDPGLGLRLIYFSYDVKMKEKGDIPEGYSVSREKKERFSLILESASTNQTSMYLCASSLKGSYNEQYFGPGTRLTVL.